What follows is one T cell receptor (beta chain) and its context. The V end lost 0 bases, the J end lost 2 bases, and 11 bases lay between the germline ends. Per the germline V gene, CDR1 is SGHTA and CDR2 is FQGNSA. The CDR3 runs to 16 residues. The data were obtained in a study of technical replicates of blood from several donors. The assay was immunoSEQ multiplex PCR, and TCRdb's table has in-frame clones only and misses some. The table records fewer than 90,000 clones, approximately 90% of them present only once. V gene TRBV7-2 combines with J gene TRBJ2-1; D is possibly TRBD2 (6 bases). The source is a human donor in good health. The specimen was T cells isolated from PBMCs. The CDR3 nucleotides are TGTGCCAGCAGCTTAGCGGGCAGCGGGCCCTACAATGAGCAGTTCTTC. Its protein product is CASSLAGSGPYNEQFF.